Sequencing of this T cell receptor beta chain was carried out in a study of cytotoxic CD8 clonotypes in ibrutinib-treated CLL. For the study at large: Investigators collected response samples after a median approximately eleven months of treatment, range 6 to 36. Mean productive templates were under 260,000; mean productive rearrangements were around 90,000.

A single count supports this clone. Its antigen is still unknown. This CDR3 has 17 residues. Germline V CDR1 and CDR2: SGHVS, FQNEAQ. V lost 3 bases, J lost 2 bases, and 10 bases stayed unmatched. The protocol was immunoSEQ multiplex PCR, while the TCRdb copy is restricted to in-frame clones and leaves out a portion. Here the sample spans over 250,000 clones, approximately 79% being singletons. Study-level findings and limits: At the start, clonality exceeded age-matched healthy donors and followed circulating CD8+ T-cell counts. Sustained-remission patients were sampled at one set of times and progressing patients at different ones.

The TCR originated in a human donor with chronic lymphocytic leukemia. This specimen consisted of PBMCs, obtained at disease progression, from a patient treated with ibrutinib. V and J are TRBV7-8 and TRBJ2-7, with 10 bases lining up with TRBD1. CDR3 sequence reads: CASSLGGRDRGPYEQYF. In nucleotides, the CDR3 is TGTGCCAGCAGCTTGGGGGGGCGGGACAGGGGACCCTACGAGCAGTACTTC.